Following are 14 T cell receptor beta chains from one sample sequenced in a study of blood T cell repertoires in COVID-19. Assay: immunoSEQ multiplex PCR; the TCRdb copy retains only in-frame clones and omits some. The profile covers about 70,000 clones, with approximately 83% appearing a single time and around 12% taken by the ten largest. What was sequenced was peripheral blood. The receptors originated from a human donor in a cohort sampled during active COVID-19.

As to this clone: Distinct nucleotide sequences in the sample also encode this CDR3. This rearrangement joins TRBV18 to TRBJ1-2; 9 bases are shared with TRBD1. J was trimmed by 7 bases and V by 3 bases; bases with no gene match: 3. The CDR3 contains 13 residues. Germline CDR1 reads KGHSH; CDR2 reads LQKENI. CDR3: CASSPTGGGGYTF. The CDR3 nucleotides read TGTGCCAGCTCACCGACAGGGGGAGGTGGCTACACCTTC.

The chain recombines TRBV7-6 with TRBJ2-7; 8 nucleotides align to TRBD2. The CDR3 runs to 15 residues. Losses at the gene ends were 5 bases for V and 2 bases for J; bases not matched to a gene: 8. Looked up from germline, CDR1 is SGHVS and CDR2 is FNYEAQ. This CDR3 is CASSPRAGGTYEQYF. CDR3 nucleotides: TGTGCCAGCAGCCCTAGGGCGGGGGGAACCTACGAGCAGTACTTC.

The CDR3 DNA reads as TGTGCCAGCAGCGTAGGAGGGTATTGGTACAATGAGCAGTTCTTC. This sequence encodes CASSVGGYWYNEQFF. The V and J genes are TRBV9 and TRBJ2-1; weak D call: TRBD2 (5 bases). V was cut by 0 bases and J by 4 bases, with 11 bases left in between. This CDR3 has 15 amino acids. Germline CDR1 is SGDLS and CDR2 is YYNGEE.

This clone was seen only once. The chain couples TRBV15 to TRBJ1-6; D is unresolved. CDR3 length equals 14 residues. Germline V lookup: CDR1 LNHNV, CDR2 YYDKDF (reference sequence). The V gene lost 4 bases and the J gene lost 4 bases, with 8 bases spanning the gap. CDR3 protein: CATSKAGYNSPLHF. DNA of the CDR3: TGTGCCACCAGCAAGGCGGGGTATAATTCACCCCTCCACTTT.

The chain links TRBV5-6 to TRBJ2-5; perhaps TRBD1 as D (6 bases). The CDR3 is made up of 16 amino acids. Germline V CDR1 and CDR2: SGHDT, YYEEEE. Trimming shortened V by 4 bases and J by 0 bases, and 16 bases separated the two germline ends. The CDR3 reads CASSARTEGYQETQYF. CDR3 sequence (DNA): TGTGCCAGCAGCGCAAGGACAGAGGGGTACCAAGAGACCCAGTACTTC.

The J gene is TRBJ2-6, the V gene TRBV7-2; D unclear. The CDR3 has 15 residues. Germline lookup yields CDR1 SGHTA and CDR2 FQGNSA. Deletions cut 5 bases from V and 0 bases from J, with 8 bases between. CDR3 protein: CASSRGYSGANVLTF. CDR3 DNA: TGTGCCAGCAGCCGCGGATACTCTGGGGCCAACGTCCTGACTTTC. Drawing the rest from reference TRBV7-2 and TRBJ2-6, the complete variable domain is GAGVSQSPSNKVTEKGKDVELRCDPISGHTALYWYRQSLGQGLEFLIYFQGNSAPDKSGLPSDRFSAERTGGSVSTLTIQRTQQEDSAVYLCASSRGYSGANVLTFGAGSRLTVL.

This sequence joins TRBV27 and TRBJ2-7; 9 nucleotides match TRBD1. Losses at the gene ends were 2 bases for V and 3 bases for J; bases not matched to a gene: 5. The CDR3 is 15 amino acids. Germline CDR1 and CDR2: MNHEY and SMNVEV (reference sequence). CDR3 coding DNA: TGTGCCAGCAGTTTAGGGGGGACAGGGCTCTACGAGCAGTACTTC. This translates into CASSLGGTGLYEQYF.

This clone has just one count. The chain has TRBV5-4 and TRBJ2-3, with 15 bases identical to TRBD2. The CDR3 extends over 17 amino acids. J lost 2 bases, V lost 2 bases, and 3 bases had no gene match. Germline values: CDR1 SGHNT, CDR2 YYREEE (reference sequence). The DNA of the CDR3 is TGTGCCAGCAGCTTAGGACTAGCGGGGGGGATCACAGATACGCAGTATTTT. Amino acid sequence: CASSLGLAGGITDTQYF.

This clone was seen at least ten times. The rearrangement joins TRBV6-2 or TRBV6-3 to TRBJ2-1; TRBD2 matches at 7 bases. Germline CDR1 and CDR2: MNHEY and SVGEGT. Trimming cost V 5 bases and J 10 bases; bases outside gene matches: 11. CDR3 length: 14 amino acids. CDR3 region: CASSRAGTTDEQFF. In DNA form, the CDR3 reads TGTGCCAGCAGTAGGGCCGGGACTACTGACGAGCAGTTCTTC.

Only a few counts were recorded for this clone. The genes are TRBV11-3 and TRBJ2-1; 9 positions match TRBD2. With 0 bases clipped from V and 1 base from J, the junction kept 7 bases outside the gene matches. The CDR3 contains 18 residues. Germline values: CDR1 SGHNT, CDR2 YENEEA. The CDR3 DNA reads as TGTGCCAGCAGCTTAGAGGCGGGGGGGCTAACGTCCTACAATGAGCAGTTCTTC. Amino acids: CASSLEAGGLTSYNEQFF.

V usage is TRBV14 and J usage is TRBJ2-3, with 7 bases fitting TRBD1. V shed 2 bases and J 3 bases; nucleotides not matched to a gene: 8. CDR3 length equals 16 residues. Germline CDR1 and CDR2: SGHDN and FVKESK. For the CDR3, the DNA is TGTGCCAGCAGCCAATTACAGGGGTTGGCAACAGATACGCAGTATTTT. Encoded protein: CASSQLQGLATDTQYF.

The chain carries TRBV10-1 and TRBJ1-1; D uncertain. V lost 0 bases, J lost 1 base, and 9 bases lay in between. Germline V gene sequence: CDR1 WNHNN, CDR2 SYGVQD (reference sequence). This CDR3 region has 15 residues. The CDR3 sequence: CASSESPQPNTEAFF. DNA for the CDR3: TGCGCCAGCAGTGAGTCGCCACAGCCGAACACTGAAGCTTTCTTT.

A single count supports this clone. CDR3 DNA: TGTGCCAGCAGCTTCGGGGGGGAGGCAACGGATGAAAAACTGTTTTTT. Translation gives CASSFGGEATDEKLFF. V usage is TRBV7-6 and J usage is TRBJ1-4; D is perhaps TRBD1 (5 bases). Germline CDR1 reads SGHVS; CDR2 reads FNYEAQ. The CDR3 contains 16 residues. The V end was cut by 3 bases, the J end by 6 bases, with 17 bases between.

This chain links TRBV30 with TRBJ1-2, with TRBD1 matching over 7 bases. The length of the CDR3 is 13 residues. The trim removed 6 bases at V and 8 bases at J, leaving 12 bases unmatched. Germline-derived CDR1 and CDR2 are GTSNPN and SVGIG (reference sequence). The CDR3 sequence is CACDRDRDQGYTF. For the CDR3, the DNA is TGTGCCTGTGACAGAGACAGGGATCAGGGCTACACCTTC.